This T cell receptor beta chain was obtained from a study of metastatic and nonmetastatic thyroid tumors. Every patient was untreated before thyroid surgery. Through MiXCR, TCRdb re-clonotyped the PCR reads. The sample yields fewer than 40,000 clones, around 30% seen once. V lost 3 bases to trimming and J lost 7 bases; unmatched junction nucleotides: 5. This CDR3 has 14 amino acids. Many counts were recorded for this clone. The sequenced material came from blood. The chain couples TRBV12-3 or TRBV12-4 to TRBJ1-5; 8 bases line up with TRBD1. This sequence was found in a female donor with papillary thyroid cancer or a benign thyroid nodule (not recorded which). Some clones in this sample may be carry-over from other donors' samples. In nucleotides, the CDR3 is TGTGCCAGCAGTTTTGCAGGGGGCGGCCAGCCCCAGCATTTT. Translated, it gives CASSFAGGGQPQHF.